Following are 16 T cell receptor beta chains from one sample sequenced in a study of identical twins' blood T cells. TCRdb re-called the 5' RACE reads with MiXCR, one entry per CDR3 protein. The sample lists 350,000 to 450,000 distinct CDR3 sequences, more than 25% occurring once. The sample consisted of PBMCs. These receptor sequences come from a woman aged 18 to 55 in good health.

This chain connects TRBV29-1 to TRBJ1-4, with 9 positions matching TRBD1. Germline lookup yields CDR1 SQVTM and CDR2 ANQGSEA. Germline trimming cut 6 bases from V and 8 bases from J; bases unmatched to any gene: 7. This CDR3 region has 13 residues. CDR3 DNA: TGCAGCGTGGGACAGGGTGTTTTGGAAAAACTGTTTTTT. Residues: CSVGQGVLEKLFF.

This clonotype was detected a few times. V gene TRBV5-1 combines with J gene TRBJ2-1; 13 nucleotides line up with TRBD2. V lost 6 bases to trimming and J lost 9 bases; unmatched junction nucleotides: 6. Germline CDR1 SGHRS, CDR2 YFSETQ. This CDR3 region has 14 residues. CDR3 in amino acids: CASIGLAGDGEQFF. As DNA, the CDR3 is TGCGCCAGCATCGGACTAGCGGGAGACGGTGAGCAGTTCTTC. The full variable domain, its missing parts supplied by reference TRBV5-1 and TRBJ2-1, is KAGVTQTPRYLIKTRGQQVTLSCSPISGHRSVSWYQQTPGQGLQFLFEYFSETQRNKGNFPGRFSGRQFSNSRSEMNVSTLELGDSALYLCASIGLAGDGEQFFGPGTRLTVL.

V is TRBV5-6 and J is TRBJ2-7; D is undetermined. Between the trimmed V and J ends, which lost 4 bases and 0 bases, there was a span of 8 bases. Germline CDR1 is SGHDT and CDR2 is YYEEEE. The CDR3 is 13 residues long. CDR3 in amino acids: CASSPESSYEQYF. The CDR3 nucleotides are TGTGCCAGCAGCCCGGAGAGCTCCTACGAGCAGTACTTC.

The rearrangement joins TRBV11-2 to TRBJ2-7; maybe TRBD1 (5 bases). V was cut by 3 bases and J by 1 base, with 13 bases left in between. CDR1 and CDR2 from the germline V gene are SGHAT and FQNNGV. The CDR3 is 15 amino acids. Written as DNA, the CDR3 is TGTGCCAGCAGCTTTTTCTCGACAGCTTCCTACGAGCAGTACTTC. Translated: CASSFFSTASYEQYF.

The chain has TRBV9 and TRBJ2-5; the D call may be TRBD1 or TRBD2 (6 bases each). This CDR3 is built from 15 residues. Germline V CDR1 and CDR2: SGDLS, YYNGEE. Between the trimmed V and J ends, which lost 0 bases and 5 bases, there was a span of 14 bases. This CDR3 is CASSVAGKGGETQYF. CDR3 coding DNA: TGTGCCAGCAGCGTAGCTGGAAAGGGGGGCGAGACCCAGTACTTC. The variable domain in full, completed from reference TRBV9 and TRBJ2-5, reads DSGVTQTPKHLITATGQRVTLRCSPRSGDLSVYWYQQSLDQGLQFLIQYYNGEERAKGNILERFSAQQFPDLHSELNLSSLELGDSALYFCASSVAGKGGETQYFGPGTRLLVL.

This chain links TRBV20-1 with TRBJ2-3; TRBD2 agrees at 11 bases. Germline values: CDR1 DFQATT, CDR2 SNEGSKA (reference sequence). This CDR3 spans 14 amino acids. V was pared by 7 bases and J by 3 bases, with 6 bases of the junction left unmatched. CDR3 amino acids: CSVVAGGPTDTQYF. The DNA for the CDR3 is TGCAGTGTTGTAGCGGGAGGGCCGACAGATACGCAGTATTTT.

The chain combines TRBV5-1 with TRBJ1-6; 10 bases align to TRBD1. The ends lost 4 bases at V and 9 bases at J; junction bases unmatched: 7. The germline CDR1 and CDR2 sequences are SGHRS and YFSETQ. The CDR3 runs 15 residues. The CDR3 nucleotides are TGCGCCAGCAGCCAAGGGACAGGGGAGGGTTCACCCCTCCACTTT. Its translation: CASSQGTGEGSPLHF. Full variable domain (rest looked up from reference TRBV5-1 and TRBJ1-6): KAGVTQTPRYLIKTRGQQVTLSCSPISGHRSVSWYQQTPGQGLQFLFEYFSETQRNKGNFPGRFSGRQFSNSRSEMNVSTLELGDSALYLCASSQGTGEGSPLHFGNGTRLTVT.

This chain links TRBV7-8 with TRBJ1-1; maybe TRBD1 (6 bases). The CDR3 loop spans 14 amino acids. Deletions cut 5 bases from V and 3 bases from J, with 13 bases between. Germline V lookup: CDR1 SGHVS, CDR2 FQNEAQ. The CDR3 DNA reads TGTGCCAGCAGCCCGGACAGCTTCTACACTGAAGCTTTCTTT. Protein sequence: CASSPDSFYTEAFF.

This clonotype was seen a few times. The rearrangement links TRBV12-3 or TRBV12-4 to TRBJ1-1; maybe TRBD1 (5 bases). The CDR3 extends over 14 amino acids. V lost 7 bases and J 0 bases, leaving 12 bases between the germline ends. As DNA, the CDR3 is TGTGCCAGCACCACCGGGACGGTGAACACTGAAGCTTTCTTT. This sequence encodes CASTTGTVNTEAFF.

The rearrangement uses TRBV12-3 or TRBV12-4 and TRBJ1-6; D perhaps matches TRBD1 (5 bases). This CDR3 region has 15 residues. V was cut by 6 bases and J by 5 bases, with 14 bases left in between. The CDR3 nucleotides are TGTGCCAGCAGAGATGGGACTGTTGATAATTCACCCCTCCACTTT. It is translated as CASRDGTVDNSPLHF.

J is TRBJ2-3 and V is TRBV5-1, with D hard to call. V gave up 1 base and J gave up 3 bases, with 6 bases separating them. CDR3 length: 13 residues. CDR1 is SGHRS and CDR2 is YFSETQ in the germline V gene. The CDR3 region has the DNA TGCGCCAGCAGCTTGAGGCCAACAGATACGCAGTATTTT. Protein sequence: CASSLRPTDTQYF.

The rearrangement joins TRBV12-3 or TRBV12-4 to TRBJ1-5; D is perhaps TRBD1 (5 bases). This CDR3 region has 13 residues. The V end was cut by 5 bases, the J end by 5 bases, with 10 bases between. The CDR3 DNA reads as TGTGCCAGCAGTCAACTCAGGGATCAGCCCCAGCATTTT. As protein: CASSQLRDQPQHF.

The chain's CDR3 is CSARSGETYEQYF. In DNA form, the CDR3 reads TGCAGTGCTAGATCAGGGGAAACCTACGAGCAGTACTTC. J is TRBJ2-7 and V is TRBV20-1, with D possibly TRBD1 on 6 matching bases. V lost 2 bases and J lost 2, with 10 bases in between. The CDR3 extends over 13 amino acids. The germline V gene encodes CDR1 DFQATT and CDR2 SNEGSKA (reference sequence).

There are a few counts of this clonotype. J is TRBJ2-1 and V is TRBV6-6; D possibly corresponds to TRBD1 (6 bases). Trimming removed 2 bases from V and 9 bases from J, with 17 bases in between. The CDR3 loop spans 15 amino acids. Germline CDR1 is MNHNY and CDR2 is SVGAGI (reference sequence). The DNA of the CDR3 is TGTGCCAGCAGTTACCCCGACAACGGGACACCTGAGCAGTTCTTC. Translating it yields CASSYPDNGTPEQFF.

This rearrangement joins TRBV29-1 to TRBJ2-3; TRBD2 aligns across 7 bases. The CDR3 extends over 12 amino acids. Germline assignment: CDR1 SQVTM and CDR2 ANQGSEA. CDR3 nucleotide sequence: TGCAACGGTCGGGAGGCTGAAGATACGCAGTATTTT. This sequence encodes CNGREAEDTQYF.

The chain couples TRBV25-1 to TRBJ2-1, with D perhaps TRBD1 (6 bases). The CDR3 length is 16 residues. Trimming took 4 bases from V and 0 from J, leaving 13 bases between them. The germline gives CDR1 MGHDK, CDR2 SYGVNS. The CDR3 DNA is TGTGCCAGCAGTGGAAGACAGGCTAGCTCCTACAATGAGCAGTTCTTC. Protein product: CASSGRQASSYNEQFF.